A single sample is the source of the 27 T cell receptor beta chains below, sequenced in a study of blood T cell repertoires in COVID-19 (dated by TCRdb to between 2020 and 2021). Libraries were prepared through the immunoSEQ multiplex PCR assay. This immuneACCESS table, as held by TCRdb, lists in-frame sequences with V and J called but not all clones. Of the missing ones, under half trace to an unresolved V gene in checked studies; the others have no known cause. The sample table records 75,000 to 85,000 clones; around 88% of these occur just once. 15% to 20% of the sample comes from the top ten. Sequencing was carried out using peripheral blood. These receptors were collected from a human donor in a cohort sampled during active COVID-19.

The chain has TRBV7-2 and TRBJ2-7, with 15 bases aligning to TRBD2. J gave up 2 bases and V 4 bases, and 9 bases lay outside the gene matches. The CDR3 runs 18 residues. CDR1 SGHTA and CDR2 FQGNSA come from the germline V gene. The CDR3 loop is CASSSWTSGRAGPYEQYF. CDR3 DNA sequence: TGTGCCAGCAGCTCGTGGACTAGCGGGAGGGCTGGCCCCTACGAGCAGTACTTC.

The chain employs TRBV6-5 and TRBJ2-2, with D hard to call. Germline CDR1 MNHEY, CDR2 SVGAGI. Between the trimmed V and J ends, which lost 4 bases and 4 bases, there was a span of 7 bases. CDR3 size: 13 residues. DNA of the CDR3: TGTGCCAGCAGTTGGAGCCCCACCGGGGAGCTGTTTTTT. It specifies CASSWSPTGELFF.

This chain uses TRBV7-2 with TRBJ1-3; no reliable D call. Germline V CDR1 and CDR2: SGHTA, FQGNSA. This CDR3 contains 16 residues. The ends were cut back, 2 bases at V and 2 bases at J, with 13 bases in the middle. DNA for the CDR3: TGTGCCAGCAGCTTAATGATAGCGACAACTGGAAACACCATATATTTT. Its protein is CASSLMIATTGNTIYF.

Here the CDR3 reads CATSRGGQGMWGHQPQHF. In DNA form, the CDR3 reads TGTGCCACCAGCAGAGGGGGACAGGGGATGTGGGGACATCAGCCCCAGCATTTT. The V and J genes are TRBV15 and TRBJ1-5; TRBD1 matches at 10 bases. The CDR3 is 18 amino acids. The ends lost 1 base at V and 5 bases at J; junction bases unmatched: 11. Germline assignment: CDR1 LNHNV and CDR2 YYDKDF (reference sequence).

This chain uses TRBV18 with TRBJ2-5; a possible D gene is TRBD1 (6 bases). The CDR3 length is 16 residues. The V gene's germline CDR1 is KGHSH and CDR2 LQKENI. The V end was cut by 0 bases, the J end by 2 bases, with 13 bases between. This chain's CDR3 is CASSPPRGRGQETQYF. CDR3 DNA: TGTGCCAGCTCACCACCCAGGGGCAGGGGTCAAGAGACCCAGTACTTC.

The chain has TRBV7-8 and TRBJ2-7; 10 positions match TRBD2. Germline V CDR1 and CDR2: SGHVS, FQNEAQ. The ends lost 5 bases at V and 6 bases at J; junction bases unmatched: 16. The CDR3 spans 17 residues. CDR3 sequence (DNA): TGTGCCAGCAGCCCGAGGGCCCTAGCGGGAGTAGAGGGCGAGCAGTACTTC. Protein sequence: CASSPRALAGVEGEQYF.

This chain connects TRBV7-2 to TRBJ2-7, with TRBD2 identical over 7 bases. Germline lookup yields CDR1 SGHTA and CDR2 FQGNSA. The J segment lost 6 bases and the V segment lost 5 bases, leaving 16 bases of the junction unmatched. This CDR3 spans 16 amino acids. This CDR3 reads CASSRTRGGSTAEQYF. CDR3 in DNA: TGTGCCAGCAGCCGCACACGCGGGGGTAGCACGGCCGAGCAGTACTTC.

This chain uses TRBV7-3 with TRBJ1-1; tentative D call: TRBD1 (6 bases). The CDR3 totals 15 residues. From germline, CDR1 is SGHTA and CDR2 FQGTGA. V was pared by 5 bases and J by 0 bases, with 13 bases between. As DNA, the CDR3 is TGTGCCAGCAGCCCACGACAGGTCCTGAACACTGAAGCTTTCTTT. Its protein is CASSPRQVLNTEAFF.

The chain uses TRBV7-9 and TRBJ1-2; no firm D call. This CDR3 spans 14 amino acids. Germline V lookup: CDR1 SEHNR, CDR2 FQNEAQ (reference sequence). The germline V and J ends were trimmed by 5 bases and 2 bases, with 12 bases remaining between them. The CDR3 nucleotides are TGTGCCAGCAGCCCATATGAGGAGAACTATGGCTACACCTTC. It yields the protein CASSPYEENYGYTF.

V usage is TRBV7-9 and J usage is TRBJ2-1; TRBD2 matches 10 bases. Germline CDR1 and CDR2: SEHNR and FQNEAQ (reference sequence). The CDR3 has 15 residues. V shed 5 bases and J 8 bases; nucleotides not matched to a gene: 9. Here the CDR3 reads CASSRLAGVFDEQFF. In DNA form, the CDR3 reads TGTGCCAGCAGCCGTCTAGCGGGAGTGTTCGATGAGCAGTTCTTC.

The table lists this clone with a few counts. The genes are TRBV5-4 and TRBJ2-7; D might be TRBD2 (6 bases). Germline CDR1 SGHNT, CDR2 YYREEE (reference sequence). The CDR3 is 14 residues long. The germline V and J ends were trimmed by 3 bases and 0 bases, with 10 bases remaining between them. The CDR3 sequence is CASSWGDRSYEQYF. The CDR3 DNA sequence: TGTGCCAGCAGCTGGGGGGACCGCTCCTACGAGCAGTACTTC.

The CDR3 sequence is CASSIVQGHGTEAFF. The CDR3 nucleotides are TGTGCCAGTAGTATAGTACAGGGCCATGGGACTGAAGCTTTCTTT. This chain uses TRBV19 with TRBJ1-1, with D maybe TRBD1 (6 bases). The CDR3 consists of 15 residues. In germline, CDR1 is LNHDA, CDR2 SQIVND (reference sequence). V shed 1 base and J shed 5 bases, with 14 bases lying between them.

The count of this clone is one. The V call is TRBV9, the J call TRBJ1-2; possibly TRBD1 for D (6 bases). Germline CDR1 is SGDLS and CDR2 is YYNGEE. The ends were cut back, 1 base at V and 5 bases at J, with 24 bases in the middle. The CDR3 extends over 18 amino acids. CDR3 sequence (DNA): TGTGCCAGCAGCGTAAGATCCCTAGGAATTGACAGGTTTTATGGCTACACCTTC. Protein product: CASSVRSLGIDRFYGYTF.

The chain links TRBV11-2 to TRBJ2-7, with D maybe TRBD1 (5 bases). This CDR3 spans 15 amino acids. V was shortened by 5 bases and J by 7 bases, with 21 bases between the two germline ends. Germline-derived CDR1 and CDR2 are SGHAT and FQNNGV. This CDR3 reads CASSQRTRKGREQYF. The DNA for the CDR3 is TGTGCCAGCAGCCAAAGGACCCGAAAGGGGCGTGAGCAGTACTTC.

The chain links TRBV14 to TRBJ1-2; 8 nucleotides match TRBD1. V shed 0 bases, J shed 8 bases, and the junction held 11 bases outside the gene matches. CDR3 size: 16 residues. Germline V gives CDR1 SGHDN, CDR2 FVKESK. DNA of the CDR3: TGTGCCAGCAGCCAAGATCTGGCAGGGGGCGCTAAGGGCTACACCTTC. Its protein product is CASSQDLAGGAKGYTF.

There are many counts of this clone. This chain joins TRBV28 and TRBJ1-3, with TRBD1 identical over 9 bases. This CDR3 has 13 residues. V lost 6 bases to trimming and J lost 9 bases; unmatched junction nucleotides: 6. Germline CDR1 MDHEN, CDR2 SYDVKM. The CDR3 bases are TGTGCCAGCAGCCGGGACAGGGAATCCACCATATATTTT. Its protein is CASSRDRESTIYF.

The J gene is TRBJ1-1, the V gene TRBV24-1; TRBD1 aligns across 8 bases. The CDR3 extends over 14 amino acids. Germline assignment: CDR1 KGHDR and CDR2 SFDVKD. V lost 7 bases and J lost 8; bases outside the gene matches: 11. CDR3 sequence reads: CATRSTGQVLEAFF. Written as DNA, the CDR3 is TGTGCCACCAGAAGTACGGGACAGGTGTTGGAAGCTTTCTTT.

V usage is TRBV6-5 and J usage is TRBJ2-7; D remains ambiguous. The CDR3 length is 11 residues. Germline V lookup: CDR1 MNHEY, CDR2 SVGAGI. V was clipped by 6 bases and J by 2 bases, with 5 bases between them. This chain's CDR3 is CASSQTYEQYF. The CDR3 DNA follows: TGTGCCAGCAGCCAGACCTACGAGCAGTACTTC.

The CDR3 reads CASSAGRYEQYF. DNA for the CDR3: TGTGCCAGCAGCGCAGGGCGCTACGAGCAGTACTTC. V gene TRBV5-6 combines with J gene TRBJ2-7; TRBD1 is a possible D gene (5 bases). The CDR3 loop spans 12 amino acids. Trimming pared 4 bases from V and 3 bases from J, leaving 8 bases between. The germline V gene encodes CDR1 SGHDT and CDR2 YYEEEE.

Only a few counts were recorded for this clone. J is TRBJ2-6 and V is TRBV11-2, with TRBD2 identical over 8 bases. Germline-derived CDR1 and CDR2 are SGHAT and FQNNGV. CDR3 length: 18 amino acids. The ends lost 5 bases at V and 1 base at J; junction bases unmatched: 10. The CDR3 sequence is CASSVTGGWLSGANVLTF. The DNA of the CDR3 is TGTGCCAGCAGCGTCACGGGAGGGTGGTTATCTGGGGCCAACGTCCTGACTTTC.

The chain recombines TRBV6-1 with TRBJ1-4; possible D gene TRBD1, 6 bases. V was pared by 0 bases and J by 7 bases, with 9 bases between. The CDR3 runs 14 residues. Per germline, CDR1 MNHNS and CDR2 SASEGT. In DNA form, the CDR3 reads TGTGCCAGCAGTGAAGCGGGCAGGGGTGAAAAACTGTTTTTT. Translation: CASSEAGRGEKLFF.

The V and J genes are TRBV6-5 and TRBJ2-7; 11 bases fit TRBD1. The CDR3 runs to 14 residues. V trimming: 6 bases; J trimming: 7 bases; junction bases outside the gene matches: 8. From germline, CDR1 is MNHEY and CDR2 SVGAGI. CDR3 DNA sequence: TGTGCCAGCAGACTCGGACAGGGGGCGAGGGAGCAGTACTTC. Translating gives CASRLGQGAREQYF.

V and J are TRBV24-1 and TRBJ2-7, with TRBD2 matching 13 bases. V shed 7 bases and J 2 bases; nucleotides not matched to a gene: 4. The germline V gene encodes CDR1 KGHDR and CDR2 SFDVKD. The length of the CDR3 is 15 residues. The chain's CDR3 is CATSAGLAGTYEQYF. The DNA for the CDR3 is TGTGCCACCAGCGCGGGACTAGCGGGAACCTACGAGCAGTACTTC.

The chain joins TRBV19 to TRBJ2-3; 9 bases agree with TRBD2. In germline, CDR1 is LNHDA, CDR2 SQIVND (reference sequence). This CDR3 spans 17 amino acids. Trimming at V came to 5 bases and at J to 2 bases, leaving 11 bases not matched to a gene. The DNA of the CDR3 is TGTGCCAGTAGTGCCCGACTAGCGGAAGGTTCCACAGATACGCAGTATTTT. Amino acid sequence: CASSARLAEGSTDTQYF.

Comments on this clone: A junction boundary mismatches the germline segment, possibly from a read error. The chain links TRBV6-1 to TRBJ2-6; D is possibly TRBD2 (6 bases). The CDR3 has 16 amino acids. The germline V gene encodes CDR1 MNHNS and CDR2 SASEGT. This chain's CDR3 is CAISGRYSSGANVLTF. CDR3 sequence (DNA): TGTGCCATCAGTGGGAGGTACAGCTCTGGGGCCAACGTCCTGACTTTC.

Here the CDR3 reads CASSHRGADQPQHF. CDR3 DNA sequence: TGTGCCAGCAGCCATCGGGGGGCCGATCAGCCCCAGCATTTT. The chain joins TRBV3-1 (or the pseudogene TRBV3-2) to TRBJ1-5; TRBD1 is a possible D gene (6 bases). V was trimmed by 3 bases and J by 5 bases, leaving 11 bases between them. Per germline, CDR1 LGHDT and CDR2 YNNKEL (reference sequence). The CDR3 is 14 residues long.

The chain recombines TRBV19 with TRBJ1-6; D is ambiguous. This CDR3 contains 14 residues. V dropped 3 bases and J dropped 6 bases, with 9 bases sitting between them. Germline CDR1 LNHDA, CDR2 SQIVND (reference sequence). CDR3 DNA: TGTGCCAGTAGTATCGTGGGCAGTAATTCACCCCTCCACTTT. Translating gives CASSIVGSNSPLHF.